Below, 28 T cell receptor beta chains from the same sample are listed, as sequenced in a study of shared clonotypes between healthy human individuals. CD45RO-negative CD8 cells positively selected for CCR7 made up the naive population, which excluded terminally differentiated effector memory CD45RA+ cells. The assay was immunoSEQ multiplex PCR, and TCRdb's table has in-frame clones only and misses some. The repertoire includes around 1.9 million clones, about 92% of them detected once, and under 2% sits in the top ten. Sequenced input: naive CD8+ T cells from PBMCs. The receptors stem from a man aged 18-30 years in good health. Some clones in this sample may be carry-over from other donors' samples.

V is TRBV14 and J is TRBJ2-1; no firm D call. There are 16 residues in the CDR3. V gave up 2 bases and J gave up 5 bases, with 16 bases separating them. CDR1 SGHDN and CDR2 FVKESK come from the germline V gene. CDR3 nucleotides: TGTGCCAGCAGCCAACGTGCGGCGGTGCCAGACAATGAGCAGTTCTTC. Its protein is CASSQRAAVPDNEQFF. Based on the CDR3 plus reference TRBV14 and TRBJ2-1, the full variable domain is EAGVTQFPSHSVIEKGQTVTLRCDPISGHDNLYWYRRVMGKEIKFLLHFVKESKQDESGMPNNRFLAERTGGTYSTLKVQPAELEDSGVYFCASSQRAAVPDNEQFFGPGTRLTVL.

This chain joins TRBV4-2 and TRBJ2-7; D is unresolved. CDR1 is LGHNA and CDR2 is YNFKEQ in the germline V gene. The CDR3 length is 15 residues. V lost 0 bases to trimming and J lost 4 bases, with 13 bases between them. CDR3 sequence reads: CASSQDPGPGYEQYF. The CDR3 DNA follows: TGTGCCAGCAGCCAAGACCCCGGGCCTGGGTACGAGCAGTACTTC.

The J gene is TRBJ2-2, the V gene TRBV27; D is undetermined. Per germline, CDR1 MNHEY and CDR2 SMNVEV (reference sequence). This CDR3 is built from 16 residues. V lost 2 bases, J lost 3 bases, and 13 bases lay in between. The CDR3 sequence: CASSLLSGSHTGELFF. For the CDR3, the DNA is TGTGCCAGCAGTTTACTGTCCGGGTCGCACACCGGGGAGCTGTTTTTT.

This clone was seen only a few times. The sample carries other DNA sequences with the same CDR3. CDR3 protein: CASSQDGGNTEAFF. CDR3 coding DNA: TGCGCCAGCAGCCAAGACGGGGGGAACACTGAAGCTTTCTTT. The chain couples TRBV4-3 to TRBJ1-1, with D possibly TRBD1 on 5 matching bases. The CDR3 covers 14 residues. CDR1 and CDR2 from the germline V gene are LGHNA and YSLEER. V lost 0 bases and J lost 1, with 6 bases in between.

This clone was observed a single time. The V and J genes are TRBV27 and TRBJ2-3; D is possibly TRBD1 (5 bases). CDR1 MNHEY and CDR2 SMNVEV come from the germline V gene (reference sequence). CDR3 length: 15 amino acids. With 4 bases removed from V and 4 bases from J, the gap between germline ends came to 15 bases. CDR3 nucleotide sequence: TGTGCCAGCAGTTACGTCGGGCAAGGGGCAGATACGCAGTATTTT. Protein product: CASSYVGQGADTQYF.

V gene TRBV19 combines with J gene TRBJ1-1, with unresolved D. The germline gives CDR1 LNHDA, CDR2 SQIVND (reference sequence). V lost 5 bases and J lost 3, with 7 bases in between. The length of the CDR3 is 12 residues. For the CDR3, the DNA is TGTGCCAGTAGTCTCGGTTACACTGAAGCTTTCTTT. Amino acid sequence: CASSLGYTEAFF.

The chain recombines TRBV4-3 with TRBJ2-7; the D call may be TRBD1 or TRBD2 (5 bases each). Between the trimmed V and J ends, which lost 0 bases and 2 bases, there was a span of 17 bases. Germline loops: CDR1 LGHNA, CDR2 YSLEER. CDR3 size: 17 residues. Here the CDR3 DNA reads TGCGCCAGCAGCCAAGATTGGGGAGTCGGGGCGACCTACGAGCAGTACTTC. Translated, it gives CASSQDWGVGATYEQYF.

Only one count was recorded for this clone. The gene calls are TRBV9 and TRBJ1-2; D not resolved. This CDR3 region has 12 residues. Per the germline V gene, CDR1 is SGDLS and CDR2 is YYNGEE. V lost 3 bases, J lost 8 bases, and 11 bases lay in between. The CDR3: CASSGRALGYTF. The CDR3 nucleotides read TGTGCCAGCAGCGGAAGGGCCCTCGGCTACACCTTC. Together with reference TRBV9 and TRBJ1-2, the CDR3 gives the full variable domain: DSGVTQTPKHLITATGQRVTLRCSPRSGDLSVYWYQQSLDQGLQFLIQYYNGEERAKGNILERFSAQQFPDLHSELNLSSLELGDSALYFCASSGRALGYTFGSGTRLTVV.

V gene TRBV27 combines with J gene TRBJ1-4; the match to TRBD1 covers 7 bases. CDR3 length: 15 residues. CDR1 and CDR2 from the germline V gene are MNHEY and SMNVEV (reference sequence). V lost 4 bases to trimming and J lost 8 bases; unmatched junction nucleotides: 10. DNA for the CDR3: TGTGCCAGCAGTTCGATCGGACAGGTGGACGAAAAACTGTTTTTT. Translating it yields CASSSIGQVDEKLFF.

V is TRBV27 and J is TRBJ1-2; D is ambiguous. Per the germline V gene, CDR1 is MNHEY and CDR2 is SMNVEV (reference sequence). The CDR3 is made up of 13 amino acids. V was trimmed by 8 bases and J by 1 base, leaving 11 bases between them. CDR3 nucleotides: TGTGCCAGCCGACATTACGATAACTATGGCTACACCTTC. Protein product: CASRHYDNYGYTF.

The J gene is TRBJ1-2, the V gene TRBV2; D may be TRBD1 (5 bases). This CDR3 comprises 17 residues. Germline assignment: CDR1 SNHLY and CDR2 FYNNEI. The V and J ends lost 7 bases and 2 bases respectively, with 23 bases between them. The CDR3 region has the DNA TGTGCCAGCATCGATCCCAATCACTATGACAGAAACTATGGCTACACCTTC. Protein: CASIDPNHYDRNYGYTF.

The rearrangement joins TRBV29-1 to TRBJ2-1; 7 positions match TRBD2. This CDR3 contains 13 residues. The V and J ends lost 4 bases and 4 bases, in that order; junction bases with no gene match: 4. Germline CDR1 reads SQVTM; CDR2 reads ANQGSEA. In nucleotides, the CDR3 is TGCAGCGTTGTGGCTAGCGGATACAATGAGCAGTTCTTC. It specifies CSVVASGYNEQFF.

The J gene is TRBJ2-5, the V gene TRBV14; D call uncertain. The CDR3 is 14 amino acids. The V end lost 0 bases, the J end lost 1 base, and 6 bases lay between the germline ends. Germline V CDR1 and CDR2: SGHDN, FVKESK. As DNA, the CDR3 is TGTGCCAGCAGCCAAGATTGGGCCCAAGAGACCCAGTACTTC. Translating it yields CASSQDWAQETQYF.

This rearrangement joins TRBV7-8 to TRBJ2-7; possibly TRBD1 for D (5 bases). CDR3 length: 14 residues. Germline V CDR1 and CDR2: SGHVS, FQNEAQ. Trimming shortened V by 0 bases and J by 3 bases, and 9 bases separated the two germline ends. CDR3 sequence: CASSLAKGYYEQYF. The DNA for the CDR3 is TGTGCCAGCAGCTTAGCGAAGGGGTACTACGAGCAGTACTTC.

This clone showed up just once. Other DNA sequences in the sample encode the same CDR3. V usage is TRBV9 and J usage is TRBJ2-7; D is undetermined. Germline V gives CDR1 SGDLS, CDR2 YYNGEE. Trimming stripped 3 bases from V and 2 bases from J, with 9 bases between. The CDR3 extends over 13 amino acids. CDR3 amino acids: CASSAGRAYEQYF. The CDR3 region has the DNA TGTGCCAGCAGCGCCGGACGAGCCTACGAGCAGTACTTC.

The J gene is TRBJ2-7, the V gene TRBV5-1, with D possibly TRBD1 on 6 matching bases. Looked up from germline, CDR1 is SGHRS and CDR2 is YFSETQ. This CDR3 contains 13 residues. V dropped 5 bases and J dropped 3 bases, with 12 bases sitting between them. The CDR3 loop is CASRTGPLYEQYF. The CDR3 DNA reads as TGCGCCAGCAGGACAGGACCTCTCTACGAGCAGTACTTC.

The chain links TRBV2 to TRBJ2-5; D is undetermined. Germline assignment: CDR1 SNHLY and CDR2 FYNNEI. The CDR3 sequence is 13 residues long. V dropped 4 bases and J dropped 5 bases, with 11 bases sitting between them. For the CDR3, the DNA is TGTGCCAGCAGTGTCGGCTATGGGGAGACCCAGTACTTC. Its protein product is CASSVGYGETQYF.

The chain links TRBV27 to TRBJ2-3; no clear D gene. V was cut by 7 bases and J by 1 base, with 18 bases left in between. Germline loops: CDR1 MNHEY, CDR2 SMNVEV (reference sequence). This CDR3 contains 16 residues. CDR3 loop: CASTWAIALGTDTQYF. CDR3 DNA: TGTGCCAGCACATGGGCGATCGCCCTGGGCACAGATACGCAGTATTTT.

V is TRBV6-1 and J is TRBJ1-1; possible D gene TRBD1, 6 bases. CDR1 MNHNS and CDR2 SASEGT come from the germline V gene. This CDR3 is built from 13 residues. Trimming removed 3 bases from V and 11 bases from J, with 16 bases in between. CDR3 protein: CASSDSQGKRAFF. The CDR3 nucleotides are TGTGCCAGCAGTGATAGTCAGGGGAAGCGGGCTTTCTTT.

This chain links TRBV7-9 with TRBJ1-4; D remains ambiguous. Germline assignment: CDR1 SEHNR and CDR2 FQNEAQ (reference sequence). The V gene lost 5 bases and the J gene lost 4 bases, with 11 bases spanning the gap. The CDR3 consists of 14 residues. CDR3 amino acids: CASSPPGFNEKLFF. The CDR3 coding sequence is TGTGCCAGCAGCCCCCCCGGCTTTAATGAAAAACTGTTTTTT. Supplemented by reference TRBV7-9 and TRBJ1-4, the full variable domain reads DTGVSQNPRHKITKRGQNVTFRCDPISEHNRLYWYRQTLGQGPEFLTYFQNEAQLEKSRLLSDRFSAERPKGSFSTLEIQRTEQGDSAMYLCASSPPGFNEKLFFGSGTQLSVL.

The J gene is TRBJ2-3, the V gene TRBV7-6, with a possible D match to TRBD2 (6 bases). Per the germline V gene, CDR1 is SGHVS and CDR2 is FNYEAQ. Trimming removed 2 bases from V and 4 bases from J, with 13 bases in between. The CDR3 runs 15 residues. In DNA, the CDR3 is TGTGCCAGCAGCTTATTTGCTAGCGCCCCAGATACGCAGTATTTT. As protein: CASSLFASAPDTQYF.

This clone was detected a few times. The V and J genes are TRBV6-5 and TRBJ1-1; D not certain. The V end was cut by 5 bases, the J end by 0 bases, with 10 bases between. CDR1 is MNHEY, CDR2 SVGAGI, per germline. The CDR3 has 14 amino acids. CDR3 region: CASSTTPMNTEAFF. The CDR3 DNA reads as TGTGCCAGCAGTACCACTCCAATGAACACTGAAGCTTTCTTT.

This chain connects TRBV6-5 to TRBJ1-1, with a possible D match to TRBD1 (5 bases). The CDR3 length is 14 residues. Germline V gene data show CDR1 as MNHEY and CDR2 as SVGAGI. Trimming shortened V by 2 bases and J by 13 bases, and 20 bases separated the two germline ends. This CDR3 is CASSYREGPTGDFF. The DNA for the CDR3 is TGTGCCAGCAGTTACCGGGAGGGACCCACCGGGGATTTCTTT.

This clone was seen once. CDR3 loop: CASSLAQGTKNIQYF. The CDR3 nucleotides are TGTGCCAGCAGCTTAGCGCAGGGGACCAAAAACATTCAGTACTTC. The chain recombines TRBV7-9 with TRBJ2-4, with D possibly being TRBD1 (6 bases). CDR1 is SEHNR and CDR2 is FQNEAQ in the germline V gene (reference sequence). The CDR3 extends over 15 amino acids. Trimming cost V 0 bases and J 2 bases, with 8 bases left between them.

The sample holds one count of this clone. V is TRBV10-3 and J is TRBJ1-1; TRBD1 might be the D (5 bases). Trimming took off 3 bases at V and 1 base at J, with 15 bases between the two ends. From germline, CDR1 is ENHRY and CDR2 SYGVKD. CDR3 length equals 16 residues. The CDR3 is CAISEPREGPNTEAFF. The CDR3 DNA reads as TGTGCCATCAGTGAACCCAGGGAGGGCCCGAACACTGAAGCTTTCTTT.

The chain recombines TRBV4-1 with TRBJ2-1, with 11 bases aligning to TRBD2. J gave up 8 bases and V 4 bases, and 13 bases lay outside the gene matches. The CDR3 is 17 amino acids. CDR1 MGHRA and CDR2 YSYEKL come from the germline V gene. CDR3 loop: CASSPTSGSTQGDEQFF. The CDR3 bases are TGCGCCAGCAGCCCTACTAGCGGGAGTACTCAAGGGGATGAGCAGTTCTTC.

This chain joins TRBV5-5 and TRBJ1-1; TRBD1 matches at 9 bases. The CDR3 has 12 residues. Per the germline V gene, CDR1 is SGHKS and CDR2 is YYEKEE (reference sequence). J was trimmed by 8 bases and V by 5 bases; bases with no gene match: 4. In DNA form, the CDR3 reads TGTGCCAGCAGAATTACAGGGGGCGAAGCTTTCTTT. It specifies CASRITGGEAFF.

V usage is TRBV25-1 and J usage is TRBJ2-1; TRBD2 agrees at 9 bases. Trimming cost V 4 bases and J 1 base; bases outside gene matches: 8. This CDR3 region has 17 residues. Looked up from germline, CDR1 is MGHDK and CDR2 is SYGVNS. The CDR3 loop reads CASSGPTSGLSYNEQFF. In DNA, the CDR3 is TGTGCCAGCAGTGGGCCGACTAGCGGCCTTTCCTACAATGAGCAGTTCTTC.